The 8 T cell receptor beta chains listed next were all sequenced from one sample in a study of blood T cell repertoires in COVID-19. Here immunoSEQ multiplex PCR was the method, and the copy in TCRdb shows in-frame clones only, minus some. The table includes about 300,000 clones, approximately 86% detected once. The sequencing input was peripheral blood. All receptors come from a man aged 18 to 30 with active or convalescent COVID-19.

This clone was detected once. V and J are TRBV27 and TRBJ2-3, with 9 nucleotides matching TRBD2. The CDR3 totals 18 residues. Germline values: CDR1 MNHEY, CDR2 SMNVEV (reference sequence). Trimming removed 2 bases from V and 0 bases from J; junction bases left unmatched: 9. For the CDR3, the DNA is TGTGCCAGCAGTTTAACAATGGCGGGAGGGCCGAGCACAGATACGCAGTATTTT. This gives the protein CASSLTMAGGPSTDTQYF.

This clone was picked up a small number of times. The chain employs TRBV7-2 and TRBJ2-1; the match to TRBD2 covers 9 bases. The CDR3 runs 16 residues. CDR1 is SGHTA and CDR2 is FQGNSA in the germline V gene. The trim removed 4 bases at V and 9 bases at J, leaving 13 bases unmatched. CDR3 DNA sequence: TGTGCCAGCAGCTCCCGCGTTATAGCGGGGGATCTTGAGCAGTTCTTC. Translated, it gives CASSSRVIAGDLEQFF.

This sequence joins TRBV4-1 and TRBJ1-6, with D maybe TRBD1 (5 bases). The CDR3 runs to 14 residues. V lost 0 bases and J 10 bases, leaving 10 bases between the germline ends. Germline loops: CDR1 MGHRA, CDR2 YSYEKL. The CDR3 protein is CASSQDRVGSPLHF. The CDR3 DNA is TGCGCCAGCAGCCAAGACAGGGTAGGGTCACCCCTCCACTTT.

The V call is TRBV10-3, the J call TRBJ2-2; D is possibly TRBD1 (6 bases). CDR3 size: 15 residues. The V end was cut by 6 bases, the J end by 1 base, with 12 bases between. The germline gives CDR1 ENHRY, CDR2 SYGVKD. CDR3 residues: CAISNTGQNTGELFF. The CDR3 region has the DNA TGTGCCATCAGCAATACGGGACAGAACACCGGGGAGCTGTTTTTT.

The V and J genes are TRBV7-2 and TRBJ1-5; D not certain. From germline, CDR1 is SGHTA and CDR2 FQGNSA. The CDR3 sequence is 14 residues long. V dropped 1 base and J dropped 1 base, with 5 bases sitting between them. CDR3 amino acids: CASSLGLSNQPQHF. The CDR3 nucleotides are TGTGCCAGCAGCTTAGGACTGAGCAATCAGCCCCAGCATTTT.

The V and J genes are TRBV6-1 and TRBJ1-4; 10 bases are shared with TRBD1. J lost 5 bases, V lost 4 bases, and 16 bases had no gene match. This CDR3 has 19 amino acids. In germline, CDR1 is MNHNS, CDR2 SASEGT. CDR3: CASSAQTGGIVLRNEKLFF. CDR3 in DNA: TGTGCCAGCAGTGCCCAGACAGGGGGCATTGTTCTCAGGAATGAAAAACTGTTTTTT.

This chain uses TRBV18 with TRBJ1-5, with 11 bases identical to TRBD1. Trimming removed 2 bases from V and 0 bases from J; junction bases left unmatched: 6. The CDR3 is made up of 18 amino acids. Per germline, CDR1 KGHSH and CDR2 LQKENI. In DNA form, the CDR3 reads TGTGCCAGCTCACCAAGGGACAGGGGGACCTTTAGCAATCAGCCCCAGCATTTT. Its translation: CASSPRDRGTFSNQPQHF. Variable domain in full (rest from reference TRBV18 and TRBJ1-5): NAGVMQNPRHLVRRRGQEARLRCSPMKGHSHVYWYRQLPEEGLKFMVYLQKENIIDESGMPKERFSAEFPKEGPSILRIQQVVRGDSAAYFCASSPRDRGTFSNQPQHFGDGTRLSIL.

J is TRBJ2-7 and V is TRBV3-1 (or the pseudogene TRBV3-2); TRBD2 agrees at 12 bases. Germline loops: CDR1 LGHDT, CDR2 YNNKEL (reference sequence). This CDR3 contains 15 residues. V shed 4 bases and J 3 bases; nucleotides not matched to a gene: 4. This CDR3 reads CASSPQTSGSYEQYF. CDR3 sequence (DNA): TGTGCCAGCAGCCCCCAGACTAGCGGGAGCTACGAGCAGTACTTC.